The 32 T cell receptor beta chains in this list originate from one sample, sequenced in a study of radiation and T cells in renal cell carcinoma. Stated time point: blood 4 weeks post-SBRT, at nephrectomy. The treatment is: 15 Gy SBRT to primary tumor, nephrectomy 4 weeks later. Here immunoSEQ multiplex PCR was the method, and the copy in TCRdb shows in-frame clones only, minus some. The data contain approximately 170,000 clones, about 85% of them singletons. Sequenced here: blood, sampled from a patient whose treatment included radiotherapy and nephrectomy. The receptors here all came from a woman aged 45-65 years with renal cell carcinoma.

The chain links TRBV29-1 to TRBJ2-5; TRBD1 might be the D (5 bases). Germline V gene lookup returns CDR1 SQVTM and CDR2 ANQGSEA. This CDR3 region has 11 residues. Trimming left V 7 bases short and J 4 bases short, with 10 bases between. CDR3 in DNA: TGCAGCGGGGGCCCGGGAGAGACCCAGTACTTC. Translating gives CSGGPGETQYF. The full variable domain, with the rest looked up from reference TRBV29-1 and TRBJ2-5, is SAVISQKPSRDICQRGTSLTIQCQVDSQVTMMFWYRQQPGQSLTLIATANQGSEATYESGFVIDKFPISRPNLTFSTLTVSNMSPEDSSIYLCSGGPGETQYFGPGTRLLVL.

The V gene is TRBV29-1, the J gene TRBJ2-2, with D possibly called TRBD1 or TRBD2 (5 bases each). The CDR3 is made up of 13 amino acids. Looked up from germline, CDR1 is SQVTM and CDR2 is ANQGSEA. The V gene lost 6 bases and the J gene lost 6 bases, with 14 bases spanning the gap. CDR3 sequence: CSVGPTAAGELFF. The CDR3 nucleotides read TGCAGCGTGGGACCCACCGCGGCCGGGGAGCTGTTTTTT.

The V gene is TRBV20-1, the J gene TRBJ2-5; the D is unclear. The CDR3 is 11 amino acids. Trimming removed 3 bases at V and 4 bases at J, with 6 bases between. CDR1 and CDR2 (germline): DFQATT, SNEGSKA (reference sequence). CDR3 in DNA: TGCAGTGCTAGTCGGCGAGAGACCCAGTACTTC. Translating it yields CSASRRETQYF.

As DNA, the CDR3 is TGCGCCAGCAGCGCCCCCAACGGTGGGGAGACCCAGTACTTC. Translated, it gives CASSAPNGGETQYF. This sequence joins TRBV5-1 and TRBJ2-5, with D unclear. The CDR3 consists of 14 residues. Trimming took off 4 bases at V and 5 bases at J, with 15 bases between the two ends. Germline values: CDR1 SGHRS, CDR2 YFSETQ.

Notes on this clone: Other DNA sequences in the sample encode the same CDR3. The chain links TRBV10-3 to TRBJ2-7, with D unclear. The CDR3 covers 12 residues. CDR1 and CDR2 (germline): ENHRY, SYGVKD. With 3 bases removed from V and 3 bases from J, the gap between germline ends came to 6 bases. The CDR3 sequence is CAISESGYEQYF. For the CDR3, the DNA is TGTGCCATCAGTGAATCCGGCTACGAGCAGTACTTC.

CDR3 residues: CASSPRRQETQYF. In DNA, the CDR3 is TGTGCCAGCAGCCCCCGGAGACAAGAGACCCAGTACTTC. The chain couples TRBV7-8 to TRBJ2-5; D is unresolved. With 5 bases removed from V and 2 bases from J, the gap between germline ends came to 9 bases. CDR1 and CDR2 (germline): SGHVS, FQNEAQ. CDR3 size: 13 residues.

The CDR3 DNA reads TGTGCCAGCAGTCCGGAGGCTAGCGGAACCTACGAGCAGTACTTC. This gives the protein CASSPEASGTYEQYF. The V call is TRBV2, the J call TRBJ2-7, with 7 bases identical to TRBD2. The CDR3 is 15 amino acids. CDR1 is SNHLY, CDR2 FYNNEI, per germline. V lost 5 bases to trimming and J lost 2 bases; unmatched junction nucleotides: 9.

The rearrangement joins TRBV5-6 to TRBJ1-2; 10 positions match TRBD1. After removal of 5 bases from V and 13 bases from J, the junction contained 14 bases not matched to a gene. CDR1 and CDR2 (germline): SGHDT, YYEEEE. This CDR3 has 14 amino acids. CDR3 amino acids: CASRQSPGQGFSTF. The CDR3 DNA follows: TGTGCCAGCAGACAAAGTCCGGGACAGGGGTTTTCCACCTTC.

This chain joins TRBV5-6 and TRBJ2-7; D remains ambiguous. CDR3 size: 13 residues. V was shortened by 2 bases and J by 0 bases, with 6 bases between the two germline ends. Germline V CDR1 and CDR2: SGHDT, YYEEEE. The CDR3 region has the DNA TGTGCCAGCAGCTTAGGGTTCTCCTACGAGCAGTACTTC. Protein sequence: CASSLGFSYEQYF.

The rearrangement joins TRBV2 to TRBJ1-2; D is unclear. The length of the CDR3 is 14 residues. The germline V gene has CDR1 SNHLY and CDR2 FYNNEI. Trimming removed 1 base at V and 7 bases at J, with 13 bases between. CDR3 bases: TGTGCCAGCAGTGAAGGATCGGGCTCTGGTGGCTACACCTTC. As protein: CASSEGSGSGGYTF.

The chain has TRBV5-4 and TRBJ2-7; no clear D. The CDR3 is made up of 15 amino acids. Trimming pared 4 bases from V and 7 bases from J, leaving 21 bases between. Germline lookup yields CDR1 SGHNT and CDR2 YYREEE (reference sequence). This CDR3 is CASSPHLGPSVEQYF. The CDR3 coding sequence is TGTGCCAGCAGCCCGCACCTGGGCCCCTCCGTAGAGCAGTACTTC.

V and J are TRBV20-1 and TRBJ1-1; unclear D gene. From germline, CDR1 is DFQATT and CDR2 SNEGSKA (reference sequence). The CDR3 contains 10 residues. Trimming pared 2 bases from V and 6 bases from J, leaving 4 bases between. In DNA form, the CDR3 reads TGCAGTGCTAGACCCGCTGAAGCTTTCTTT. This encodes CSARPAEAFF.

This clone has just one count. CDR3 sequence reads: CASSDLSLYGYTF. CDR3 sequence (DNA): TGTGCCAGCAGTGATCTGAGTCTCTATGGCTACACCTTC. The rearrangement links TRBV6-1 to TRBJ1-2, with D unresolved. Germline V CDR1 and CDR2: MNHNS, SASEGT. The V gene lost 3 bases and the J gene lost 4 bases, with 9 bases spanning the gap. The CDR3 is made up of 13 amino acids.

The V call is TRBV2, the J call TRBJ2-1; 12 bases are shared with TRBD2. V lost 0 bases to trimming and J lost 5 bases; unmatched junction nucleotides: 5. The germline V gene encodes CDR1 SNHLY and CDR2 FYNNEI. This CDR3 comprises 17 residues. CDR3 residues: CASSEALAGGINNEQFF. In nucleotides, the CDR3 is TGTGCCAGCAGTGAAGCACTAGCGGGGGGCATAAACAATGAGCAGTTCTTC. The full variable domain, in which reference TRBV2 and TRBJ2-1 provide the parts outside the CDR3, is EPEVTQTPSHQVTQMGQEVILRCVPISNHLYFYWYRQILGQKVEFLVSFYNNEISEKSEIFDDQFSVERPDGSNFTLKIRSTKLEDSAMYFCASSEALAGGINNEQFFGPGTRLTVL.

In DNA form, the CDR3 reads TGTGCCAGTAGTAGCCTACGTATTGGCGGGGGCTTAAATGAGCAGTTCTTC. Translating it yields CASSSLRIGGGLNEQFF. The chain couples TRBV19 to TRBJ2-1; TRBD2 is a possible D gene (7 bases). CDR1 and CDR2 (germline): LNHDA, SQIVND (reference sequence). The CDR3 consists of 17 residues. The V end was cut by 4 bases, the J end by 7 bases, with 23 bases between. Drawing the rest from reference TRBV19 and TRBJ2-1, the complete variable domain is DGGITQSPKYLFRKEGQNVTLSCEQNLNHDAMYWYRQDPGQGLRLIYYSQIVNDFQKGDIAEGYSVSREKKESFPLTVTSAQKNPTAFYLCASSSLRIGGGLNEQFFGPGTRLTVL.

The V call is TRBV7-6, the J call TRBJ2-7; tentatively, D is TRBD1 (6 bases). Germline CDR1 and CDR2: SGHVS and FNYEAQ. Trimming took 4 bases from V and 2 from J, leaving 27 bases between them. The CDR3 sequence is 19 residues long. The CDR3 here is CASSSLPLTGIWGTYEQYF. Here the CDR3 DNA reads TGTGCCAGCAGCTCCCTTCCCCTTACAGGGATCTGGGGAACCTACGAGCAGTACTTC.

The V gene is TRBV4-2, the J gene TRBJ2-2; D remains unclear. CDR1 and CDR2 from the germline V gene are LGHNA and YNFKEQ. The CDR3 runs 14 residues. V shed 7 bases and J shed 2 bases, with 11 bases lying between them. The CDR3 region has the DNA TGTGCCAGCACCCGCGAGGTTAACACCGGGGAGCTGTTTTTT. As protein: CASTREVNTGELFF.

This chain uses TRBV19 with TRBJ1-3; D gene ambiguous. V lost 1 base to trimming and J lost 2 bases, with 6 bases between them. Per the germline V gene, CDR1 is LNHDA and CDR2 is SQIVND (reference sequence). The length of the CDR3 is 14 residues. The CDR3 spells CASSIGGTGNTIYF. DNA of the CDR3: TGTGCCAGTAGTATAGGAGGGACTGGAAACACCATATATTTT.

The chain recombines TRBV4-3 with TRBJ1-2; 10 positions match TRBD1. V gave up 4 bases and J gave up 0 bases; unmatched junction bases: 11. CDR1 and CDR2 (germline): LGHNA, YSLEER. The CDR3 extends over 18 amino acids. Here the CDR3 DNA reads TGCGCCAGCAGCCCCCGACAGGGGGCAAGCCCCGCTAACTATGGCTACACCTTC. It codes for CASSPRQGASPANYGYTF.

The V call is TRBV5-1, the J call TRBJ1-1; D perhaps matches TRBD1 (6 bases). The V gene's germline CDR1 is SGHRS and CDR2 YFSETQ. CDR3 length equals 14 residues. Trimming took 5 bases from V and 0 from J, leaving 11 bases between them. CDR3 nucleotides: TGCGCCAGCAGTATGACAGGATTGAACACTGAAGCTTTCTTT. It codes for CASSMTGLNTEAFF.

The genes are TRBV14 and TRBJ2-1; TRBD2 agrees at 7 bases. The CDR3 spans 16 residues. The V segment lost 2 bases and the J segment 1 base; nucleotides outside the gene matches: 5. CDR1 is SGHDN and CDR2 is FVKESK in the germline V gene. Written as DNA, the CDR3 is TGTGCCAGCAGCCAACTAGCGGTGATATCCTACAATGAGCAGTTCTTC. Amino acids: CASSQLAVISYNEQFF.

The chain uses TRBV30 and TRBJ2-3; TRBD2 agrees at 10 bases. This CDR3 has 13 residues. Germline V gene data show CDR1 as GTSNPN and CDR2 as SVGIG (reference sequence). The CDR3 region has the DNA TGTGCACAACTAGCGGGGACCACAGATACGCAGTATTTT. The encoded protein is CAQLAGTTDTQYF.

The chain links TRBV6-1 to TRBJ2-3; D call uncertain. Per germline, CDR1 MNHNS and CDR2 SASEGT. The CDR3 contains 13 residues. Trimming stripped 11 bases from V and 1 base from J, with 13 bases between. CDR3: CAVQGMGTDTQYF. CDR3 in DNA: TGTGCCGTCCAAGGTATGGGCACAGATACGCAGTATTTT.

This clone was counted once. The chain couples TRBV14 to TRBJ2-5; no definite D call. Germline lookup yields CDR1 SGHDN and CDR2 FVKESK. The CDR3 is made up of 12 amino acids. Trimming took 1 base from V and 4 from J, leaving 4 bases between them. The CDR3 region is CASSQVAETQYF. In DNA, the CDR3 is TGTGCCAGCAGCCAAGTTGCAGAGACCCAGTACTTC. Complete variable domain (other parts from reference TRBV14 and TRBJ2-5): EAGVTQFPSHSVIEKGQTVTLRCDPISGHDNLYWYRRVMGKEIKFLLHFVKESKQDESGMPNNRFLAERTGGTYSTLKVQPAELEDSGVYFCASSQVAETQYFGPGTRLLVL.

The V gene is TRBV6-5, the J gene TRBJ1-2; TRBD1 agrees at 8 bases. Unmatched junction bases numbered 5, after V lost 5 bases and J lost 0 bases. This CDR3 contains 15 residues. Germline assignment: CDR1 MNHEY and CDR2 SVGAGI. CDR3 region: CASSPQGQANYGYTF. The CDR3 nucleotides read TGTGCCAGCAGTCCCCAGGGACAGGCTAACTATGGCTACACCTTC.

This CDR3 reads CASSLELAGETYEQYF. In nucleotides, the CDR3 is TGTGCCAGCAGCTTGGAACTAGCGGGGGAGACCTACGAGCAGTACTTC. The chain is built from TRBV5-6 and TRBJ2-7, with 11 bases lining up with TRBD2. J lost 2 bases, V lost 0 bases, and 4 bases had no gene match. The CDR3 is 16 residues long. Germline assignment: CDR1 SGHDT and CDR2 YYEEEE.

The CDR3, as DNA: TGTGCCAGCAGTGCACAGGGGTACGAGCAGTACTTC. It yields the protein CASSAQGYEQYF. The chain is built from TRBV2 and TRBJ2-7; TRBD1 matches at 7 bases. The CDR3 loop spans 12 amino acids. Germline values: CDR1 SNHLY, CDR2 FYNNEI. The J segment lost 4 bases and the V segment lost 4 bases, leaving 1 base of the junction unmatched.

V usage is TRBV10-1 and J usage is TRBJ2-3; unclear D gene. The germline V gene encodes CDR1 WNHNN and CDR2 SYGVQD (reference sequence). This CDR3 has 12 amino acids. Deletions cut 8 bases from V and 6 bases from J, with 12 bases between. CDR3 nucleotides: TGCGCCAGCTCCGACTGGGCCGATACGCAGTATTTT. As protein: CASSDWADTQYF.

This clone appeared a single time. The chain joins TRBV11-2 to TRBJ2-7; D is undetermined. The V end lost 4 bases, the J end lost 6 bases, and 19 bases lay between the germline ends. In germline, CDR1 is SGHAT, CDR2 FQNNGV. The CDR3 has 15 residues. In DNA, the CDR3 is TGTGCCAGCAGCTCGGCCGATGGTAGTAGTCTCGAGCAGTACTTC. It encodes CASSSADGSSLEQYF.

Note on this clone: Germline is not matched at one junction end, which may reflect a read error. This rearrangement joins TRBV5-6 to TRBJ1-2, with D tentatively TRBD1 (5 bases). Germline V gives CDR1 SGHDT, CDR2 YYEEEE. The CDR3 is 11 residues long. The CDR3 protein is CASSGKQVRIF. The CDR3 DNA reads as TGTGCCAGCAGCGGTAAACAGGTCCGGATCTTC.

The chain uses TRBV7-8 and TRBJ1-2, with 8 nucleotides matching TRBD1. The CDR3 runs to 17 residues. Germline lookup yields CDR1 SGHVS and CDR2 FQNEAQ. The ends lost 5 bases at V and 3 bases at J; junction bases unmatched: 14. The CDR3: CASSQTGTGASHYGYTF. CDR3 coding DNA: TGTGCCAGCAGCCAGACCGGGACAGGCGCCTCTCACTATGGCTACACCTTC.

The chain combines TRBV2 with TRBJ1-1, with a tentative D call TRBD1 (5 bases). Germline CDR1 and CDR2: SNHLY and FYNNEI. V lost 2 bases, J lost 1 base, and 11 bases lay in between. This CDR3 has 15 amino acids. The chain's CDR3 is CASSEIGHKNTEAFF. The CDR3, as DNA: TGTGCCAGCAGTGAAATAGGACACAAGAACACTGAAGCTTTCTTT.